The sequence of this TCR beta chain was determined in a study of blood T cell repertoires in COVID-19. Study in general: Sites across the United States, Italy and Spain contributed samples from acute and convalescent COVID-19.

The V gene's germline CDR1 is SNHLY and CDR2 FYNNEI. The CDR3 consists of 14 residues. With 4 bases removed from V and 4 bases from J, the gap between germline ends came to 13 bases. In the study's own analysis: Estimated nucleated cell counts came from reference gene primer amplification. Only in-frame clones appear in the TCRdb table, and some are missing; sequencing was by immunoSEQ multiplex PCR. The V and J calls and clone size were taken over from that table, and D and trimming were inferred from the DNA. Of nearly 100,000 clones listed, approximately 88% are singletons. The receptor was isolated from a woman between 55 and 75 years old with acute or convalescent COVID-19. This chain connects TRBV2 to TRBJ1-1; D is unresolved. The sequenced sample consisted of peripheral blood. The CDR3 reads CASSVDGIRTEAFF. In nucleotides, the CDR3 is TGTGCCAGCAGTGTAGATGGTATTCGCACTGAAGCTTTCTTT.